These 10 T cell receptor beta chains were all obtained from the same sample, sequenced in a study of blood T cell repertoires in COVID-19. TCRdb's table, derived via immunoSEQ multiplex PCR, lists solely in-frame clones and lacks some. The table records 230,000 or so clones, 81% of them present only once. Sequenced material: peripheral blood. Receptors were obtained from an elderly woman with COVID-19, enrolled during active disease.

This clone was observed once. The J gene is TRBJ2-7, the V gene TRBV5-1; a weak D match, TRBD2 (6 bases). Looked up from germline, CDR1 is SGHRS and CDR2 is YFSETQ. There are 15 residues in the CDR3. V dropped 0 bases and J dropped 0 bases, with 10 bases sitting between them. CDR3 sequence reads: CASSLAGVSSYEQYF. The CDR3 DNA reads TGCGCCAGCAGCTTGGCGGGGGTGAGCTCCTACGAGCAGTACTTC.

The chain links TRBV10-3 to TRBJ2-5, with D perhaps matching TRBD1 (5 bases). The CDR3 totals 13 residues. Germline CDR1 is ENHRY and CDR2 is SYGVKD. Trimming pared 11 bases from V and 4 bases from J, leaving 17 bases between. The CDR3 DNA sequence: TGTGCCTCTACGTGGGGCCCGGGAGAGACCCAGTACTTC. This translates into CASTWGPGETQYF.

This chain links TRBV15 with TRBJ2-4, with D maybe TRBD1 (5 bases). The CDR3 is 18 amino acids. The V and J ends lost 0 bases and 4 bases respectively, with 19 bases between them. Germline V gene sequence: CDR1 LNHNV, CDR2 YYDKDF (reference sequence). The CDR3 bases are TGTGCCACCAGCAGAGATAGTTTGGCAGGCAAGGGGAAAAACATTCAGTACTTC. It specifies CATSRDSLAGKGKNIQYF.

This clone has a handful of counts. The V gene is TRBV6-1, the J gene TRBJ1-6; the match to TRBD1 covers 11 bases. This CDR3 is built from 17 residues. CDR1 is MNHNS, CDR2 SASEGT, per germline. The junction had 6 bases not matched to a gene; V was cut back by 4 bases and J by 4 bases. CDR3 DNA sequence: TGTGCCAGCAGTGGTCCCGGGACAGGGGGATATAATTCACCCCTCCACTTT. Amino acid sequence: CASSGPGTGGYNSPLHF.

The DNA of the CDR3 is TGTGCCAGCAGTTTGTCTCAAGCGGGGAGCTACAATGAGCAGTTCTTC. Protein: CASSLSQAGSYNEQFF. The chain employs TRBV28 and TRBJ2-1, with 7 nucleotides matching TRBD2. The CDR3 runs to 16 residues. CDR1 and CDR2 from the germline V gene are MDHEN and SYDVKM. The ends lost 3 bases at V and 3 bases at J; junction bases unmatched: 8.

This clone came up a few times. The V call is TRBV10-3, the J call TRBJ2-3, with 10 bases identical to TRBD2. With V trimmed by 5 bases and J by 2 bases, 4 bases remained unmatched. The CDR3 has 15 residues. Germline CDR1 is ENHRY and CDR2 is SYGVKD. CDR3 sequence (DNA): TGTGCCATCAGTCTAGCGGGAGCTACCACAGATACGCAGTATTTT. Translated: CAISLAGATTDTQYF.

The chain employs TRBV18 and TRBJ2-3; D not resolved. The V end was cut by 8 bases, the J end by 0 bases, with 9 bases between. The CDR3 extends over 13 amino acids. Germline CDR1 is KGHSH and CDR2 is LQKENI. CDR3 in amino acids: CASRPGSTDTQYF. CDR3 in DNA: TGTGCCAGCCGACCCGGGAGCACAGATACGCAGTATTTT.

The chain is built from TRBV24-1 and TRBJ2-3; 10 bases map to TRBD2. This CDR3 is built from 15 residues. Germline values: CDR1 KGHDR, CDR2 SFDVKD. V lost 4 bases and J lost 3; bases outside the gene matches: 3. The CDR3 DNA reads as TGTGCCACCAGTGAACTAGCGGGGAGAACAGATACGCAGTATTTT. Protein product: CATSELAGRTDTQYF.

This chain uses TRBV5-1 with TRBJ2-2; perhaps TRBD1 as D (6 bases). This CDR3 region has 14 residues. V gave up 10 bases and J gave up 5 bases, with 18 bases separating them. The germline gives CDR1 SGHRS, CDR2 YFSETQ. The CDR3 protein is CASRQAFGTGELFF. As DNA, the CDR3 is TGCGCCTCCAGACAGGCGTTTGGGACCGGGGAGCTGTTTTTT.

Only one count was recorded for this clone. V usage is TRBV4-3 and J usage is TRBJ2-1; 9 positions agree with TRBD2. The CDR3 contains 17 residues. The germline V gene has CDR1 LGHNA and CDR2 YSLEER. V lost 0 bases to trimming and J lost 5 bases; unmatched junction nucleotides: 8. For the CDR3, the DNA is TGCGCCAGCAGCCAAGATCCTCTTAGCGGGAGAAACAATGAGCAGTTCTTC. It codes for CASSQDPLSGRNNEQFF.